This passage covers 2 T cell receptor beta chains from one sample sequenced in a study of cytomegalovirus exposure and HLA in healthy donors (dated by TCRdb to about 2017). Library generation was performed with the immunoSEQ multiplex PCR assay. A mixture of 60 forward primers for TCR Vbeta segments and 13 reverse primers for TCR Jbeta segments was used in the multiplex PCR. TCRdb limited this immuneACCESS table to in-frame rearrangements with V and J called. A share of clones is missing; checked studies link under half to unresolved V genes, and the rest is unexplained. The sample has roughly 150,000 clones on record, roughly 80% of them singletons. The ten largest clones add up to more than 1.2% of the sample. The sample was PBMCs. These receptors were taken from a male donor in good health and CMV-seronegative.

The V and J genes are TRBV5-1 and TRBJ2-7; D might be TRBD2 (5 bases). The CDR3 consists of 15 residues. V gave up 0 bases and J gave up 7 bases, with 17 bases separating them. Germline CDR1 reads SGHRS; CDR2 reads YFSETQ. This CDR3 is CASSLEQVRSGEQYF. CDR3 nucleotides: TGCGCCAGCAGCTTGGAACAAGTCCGCTCGGGGGAGCAGTACTTC.

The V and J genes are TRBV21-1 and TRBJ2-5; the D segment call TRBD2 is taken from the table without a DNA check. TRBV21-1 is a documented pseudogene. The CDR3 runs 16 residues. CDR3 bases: TGTGCCAGCAGCAGGAGGGAACTAGCGGGACAAGAGACCCAGTACTTC. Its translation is CASSRRELAGQETQYF.